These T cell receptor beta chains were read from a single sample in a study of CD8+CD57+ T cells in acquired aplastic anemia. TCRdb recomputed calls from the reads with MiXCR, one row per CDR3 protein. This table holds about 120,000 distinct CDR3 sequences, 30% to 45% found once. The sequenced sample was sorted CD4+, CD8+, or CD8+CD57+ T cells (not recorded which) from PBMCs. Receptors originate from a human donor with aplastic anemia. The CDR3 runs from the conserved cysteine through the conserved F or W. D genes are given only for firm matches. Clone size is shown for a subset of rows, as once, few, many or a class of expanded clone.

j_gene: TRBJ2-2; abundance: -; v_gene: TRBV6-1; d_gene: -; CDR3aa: CASSHGLQAPGELFF; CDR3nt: TGTGCCAGCAGCCACGGACTGCAGGCCCCCGGGGAGCTGTTTTTT
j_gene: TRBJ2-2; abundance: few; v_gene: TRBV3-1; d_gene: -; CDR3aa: CASEGESGELFF; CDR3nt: TGTGCCAGCGAGGGAGAATCCGGGGAGCTGTTTTTT
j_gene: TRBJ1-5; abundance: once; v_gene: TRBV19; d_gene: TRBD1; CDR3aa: CASSRRDRFSSNQPQHF; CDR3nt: TGTGCCTCCAGTCGTCGGGACAGATTTTCTAGCAATCAGCCCCAGCATTTT
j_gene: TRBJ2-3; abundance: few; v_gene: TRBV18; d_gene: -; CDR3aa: CASSPGGPGDTQYF; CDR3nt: TGTGCCAGCTCACCAGGGGGGCCTGGAGATACGCAGTATTTT
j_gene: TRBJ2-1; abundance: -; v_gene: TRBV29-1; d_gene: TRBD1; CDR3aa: CSATTGVNEQFF; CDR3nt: TGCAGCGCTACTACAGGGGTCAATGAGCAGTTCTTC
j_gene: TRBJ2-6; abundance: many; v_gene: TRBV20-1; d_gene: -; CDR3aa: CSARKWGQRSSGANVLTF; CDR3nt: TGCAGTGCTAGGAAGTGGGGACAACGGAGCTCTGGGGCCAACGTCCTGACTTTC
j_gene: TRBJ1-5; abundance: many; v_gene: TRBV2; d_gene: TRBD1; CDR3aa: CASSRDRGDQPQHF; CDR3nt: TGTGCCAGCAGTAGGGACAGGGGAGATCAGCCCCAGCATTTT
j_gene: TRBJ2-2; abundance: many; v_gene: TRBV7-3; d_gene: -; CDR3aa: CASSLGSGGELFF; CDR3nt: TGTGCCAGCAGCTTAGGCTCAGGCGGGGAGCTGTTTTTT
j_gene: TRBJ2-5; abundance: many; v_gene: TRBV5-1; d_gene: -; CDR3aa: CASSLSGQETQYF; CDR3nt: TGCGCCAGCAGCTTGAGCGGACAAGAGACCCAGTACTTC
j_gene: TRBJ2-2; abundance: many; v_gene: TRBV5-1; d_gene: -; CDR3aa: CASSPPGMAGTGELFF; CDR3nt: TGCGCCAGCAGCCCACCCGGCATGGCGGGGACCGGGGAGCTGTTTTTT
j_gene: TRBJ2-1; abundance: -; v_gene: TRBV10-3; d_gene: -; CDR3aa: CAISEWGPNYNEQFF; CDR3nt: TGTGCCATCAGTGAGTGGGGTCCGAACTACAATGAGCAGTTCTTC
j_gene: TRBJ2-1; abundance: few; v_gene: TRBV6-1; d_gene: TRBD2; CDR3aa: CASSVPSGGEYNEQFF; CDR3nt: TGTGCCAGCAGTGTTCCTAGCGGGGGTGAGTACAATGAGCAGTTCTTC
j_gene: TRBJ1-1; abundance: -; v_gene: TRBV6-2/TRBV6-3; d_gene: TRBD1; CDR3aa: CASSSPQGAAFF; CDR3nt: TGTGCCAGCAGTTCCCCCCAGGGGGCCGCTTTCTTT
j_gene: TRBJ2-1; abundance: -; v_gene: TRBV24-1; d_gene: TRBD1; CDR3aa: CATSDPPGTVYNEQFF; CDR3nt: TGTGCCACCAGTGATCCGCCCGGGACAGTTTACAATGAGCAGTTCTTC
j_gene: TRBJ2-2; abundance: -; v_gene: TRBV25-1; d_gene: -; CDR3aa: CASSVGSGGAVAGELFF; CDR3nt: TGTGCCAGCAGTGTCGGGTCAGGCGGGGCGGTGGCCGGGGAGCTGTTTTTT
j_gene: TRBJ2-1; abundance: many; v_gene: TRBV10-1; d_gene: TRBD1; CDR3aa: CASSGGQLYNEQFF; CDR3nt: TGCGCCAGCAGTGGGGGACAGCTTTACAATGAGCAGTTCTTC
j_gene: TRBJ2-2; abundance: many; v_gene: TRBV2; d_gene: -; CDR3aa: CASVKVGELFF; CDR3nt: TGTGCCAGCGTTAAGGTCGGGGAGCTGTTTTTT
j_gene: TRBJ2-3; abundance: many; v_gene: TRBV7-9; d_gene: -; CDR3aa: CASSLGSYTDTQYF; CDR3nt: TGTGCCAGCAGCTTAGGCTCATACACAGATACGCAGTATTTT
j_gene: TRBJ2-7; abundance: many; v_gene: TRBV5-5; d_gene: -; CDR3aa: CASSLAAGYDEQYF; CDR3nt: TGTGCCAGCAGCTTGGCCGCCGGGTATGACGAGCAGTACTTC
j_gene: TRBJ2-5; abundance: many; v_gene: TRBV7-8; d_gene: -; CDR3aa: CASSTSDPPRTQYF; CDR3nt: TGTGCCAGCAGCACCTCGGACCCTCCGAGGACCCAGTACTTC
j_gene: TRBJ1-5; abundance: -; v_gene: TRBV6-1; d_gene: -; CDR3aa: CASREYSNQPQHF; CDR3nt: TGTGCCAGCAGGGAGTATAGCAATCAGCCCCAGCATTTT
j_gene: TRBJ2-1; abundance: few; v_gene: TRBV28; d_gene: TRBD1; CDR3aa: CASSLATGGSEQFF; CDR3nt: TGTGCCAGCAGTTTGGCCACAGGGGGTAGTGAGCAGTTCTTC
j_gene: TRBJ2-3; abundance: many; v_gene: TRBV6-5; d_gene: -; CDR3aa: CASRSTGLSQYF; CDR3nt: TGTGCCAGCAGGTCCACAGGGTTGAGCCAGTATTTT
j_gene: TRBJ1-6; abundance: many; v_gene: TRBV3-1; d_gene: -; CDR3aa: CASSQGVGPNSPLHF; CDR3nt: TGTGCCAGCAGCCAAGGCGTAGGCCCTAATTCACCCCTCCACTTT
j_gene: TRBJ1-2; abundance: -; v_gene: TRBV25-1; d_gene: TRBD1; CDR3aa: CASSEQGVGDYGYTF; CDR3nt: TGTGCCAGCAGTGAACAGGGGGTTGGTGACTATGGCTACACCTTC
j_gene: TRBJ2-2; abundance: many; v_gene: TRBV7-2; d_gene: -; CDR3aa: CASSTYSAGELFF; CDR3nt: TGTGCCAGCAGCACCTACTCGGCCGGGGAGCTGTTTTTT
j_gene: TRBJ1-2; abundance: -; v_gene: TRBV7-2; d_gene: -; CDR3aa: CASSLDVGGDYGYTF; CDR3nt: TGTGCCAGCAGCTTAGATGTGGGGGGCGACTATGGCTACACCTTC
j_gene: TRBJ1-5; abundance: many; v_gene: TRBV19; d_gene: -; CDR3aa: CASRGPTGSLGPQHF; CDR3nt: TGTGCCAGTAGGGGGCCCACGGGGTCGTTGGGTCCCCAGCATTTT
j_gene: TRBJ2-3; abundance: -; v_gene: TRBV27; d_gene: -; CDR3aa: CASRKRSTDTQYF; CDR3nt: TGTGCCAGCCGAAAAAGAAGCACAGATACGCAGTATTTT
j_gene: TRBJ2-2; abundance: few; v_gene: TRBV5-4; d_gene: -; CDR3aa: CASSSRSRQRASGELFF; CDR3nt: TGTGCCAGCAGCTCCCGGTCGAGGCAGCGGGCGTCCGGGGAGCTGTTTTTT
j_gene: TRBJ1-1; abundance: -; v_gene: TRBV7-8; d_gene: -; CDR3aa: CASSLVAGRNTEAFF; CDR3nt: TGTGCCAGCAGCTTGGTCGCCGGCAGGAACACTGAAGCTTTCTTT
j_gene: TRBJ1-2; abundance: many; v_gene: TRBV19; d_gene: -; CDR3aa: CASSSGNYGYTF; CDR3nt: TGTGCCAGTTCTTCAGGAAACTATGGCTACACCTTC
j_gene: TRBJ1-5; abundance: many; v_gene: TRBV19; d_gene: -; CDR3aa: CASSMRDLPQHF; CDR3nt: TGTGCCAGTAGTATGAGGGATCTGCCCCAGCATTTT
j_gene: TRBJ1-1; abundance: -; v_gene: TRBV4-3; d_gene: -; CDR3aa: CASSQEGRRGNTEAFF; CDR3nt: TGCGCCAGCAGCCAAGAAGGGCGACGTGGTAACACTGAAGCTTTCTTT
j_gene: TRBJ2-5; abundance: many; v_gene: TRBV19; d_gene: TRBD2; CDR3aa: CASSVSGGQETQYF; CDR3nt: TGTGCCAGTAGTGTTAGCGGGGGGCAAGAGACCCAGTACTTC
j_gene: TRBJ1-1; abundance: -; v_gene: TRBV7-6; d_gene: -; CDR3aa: CASSSTTGSEALF; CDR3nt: TGTGCCAGCAGCTCCACTACAGGGAGTGAAGCTCTCTTT
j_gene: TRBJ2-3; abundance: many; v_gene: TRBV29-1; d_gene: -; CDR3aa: CSVPRRQGYADTQYF; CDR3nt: TGCAGCGTCCCCAGAAGGCAGGGGTATGCAGATACGCAGTATTTT
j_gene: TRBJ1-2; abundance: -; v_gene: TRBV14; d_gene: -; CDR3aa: CASSQGLGHGPNYGYTF; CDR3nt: TGTGCCAGCAGCCAAGGTCTGGGACACGGACCTAACTATGGCTACACCTTC
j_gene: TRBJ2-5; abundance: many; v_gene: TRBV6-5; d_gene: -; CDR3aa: CASSYRRTGQETQYF; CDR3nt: TGTGCCAGCAGTTACCGCCGAACAGGCCAAGAGACCCAGTACTTC
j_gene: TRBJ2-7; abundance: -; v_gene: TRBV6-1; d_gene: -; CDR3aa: CASSARPDSRLYEQYF; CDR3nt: TGTGCCAGCAGTGCCAGACCGGACAGTCGACTATACGAGCAGTACTTC
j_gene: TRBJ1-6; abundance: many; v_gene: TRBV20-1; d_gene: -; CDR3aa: CSAKEGISGSPLHF; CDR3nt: TGCAGTGCTAAAGAAGGAATTTCCGGATCACCCCTCCACTTT